The 26 T cell receptor beta chains listed next were all sequenced from one sample in a study of cytomegalovirus exposure and HLA in healthy donors (TCRdb year 2017). Libraries were made using the immunoSEQ multiplex PCR assay. For the multiplex PCR, a mixture combining 60 forward primers for TCR Vbeta segments and 13 reverse primers for TCR Jbeta segments was used. Entries here come from immuneACCESS through TCRdb and include only in-frame sequences with V and J called. Some clones fail to appear in such tables; in the studies checked, an unresolved V gene covers under half of the shortfall, and the cause of the remainder is unknown. Within this sample are under 150,000 clones, with 75% to 85% of them counted one time only. The ten largest clones take up 3.3% of the sample. Sequenced: PBMCs. Receptors originate from a male donor in good health and CMV-seronegative.

V and J are TRBV12-5 and TRBJ2-3; 14 nucleotides agree with TRBD2. Germline V gene data show CDR1 as LGHNT and CDR2 as FRNRAP. There are 16 residues in the CDR3. Germline trimming cut 5 bases from V and 1 base from J; bases unmatched to any gene: 2. CDR3: CASGLGLAGGTDTQYF. The CDR3 nucleotides read TGTGCTAGTGGTCTGGGACTAGCGGGAGGCACAGATACGCAGTATTTT. The full variable domain, rest sourced from reference TRBV12-5 and TRBJ2-3, is DARVTQTPRHKVTEMGQEVTMRCQPILGHNTVFWYRQTMMQGLELLAYFRNRAPLDDSGMPKDRFSAEMPDATLATLKIQPSEPRDSAVYFCASGLGLAGGTDTQYFGPGTRLTVL.

The gene calls are TRBV12-1 and TRBJ2-7; TRBD1, the table's D call, lacks a check against the DNA. TRBV12-1 is a pseudogene locus. The CDR3 consists of 14 residues. In DNA, the CDR3 is TGTGCCAGCAGCGGGGACAGCAACTCCTACGAGCAGTACTTC. Its translation is CASSGDSNSYEQYF.

The V and J genes are TRBV4-2 and TRBJ2-7; 9 positions match TRBD1. Germline V gives CDR1 LGHNA, CDR2 YNFKEQ. The CDR3 contains 16 residues. The junction had 9 bases not matched to a gene; V was cut back by 4 bases and J by 2 bases. CDR3 region: CASSPRTGTGTYEQYF. The CDR3 DNA follows: TGTGCCAGCAGCCCTAGAACCGGGACAGGGACCTACGAGCAGTACTTC.

The chain couples TRBV5-1 to TRBJ2-3; possible D gene TRBD2, 6 bases. V was shortened by 6 bases and J by 2 bases, with 19 bases between the two germline ends. Germline V gene sequence: CDR1 SGHRS, CDR2 YFSETQ. The CDR3 extends over 16 amino acids. CDR3 residues: CASKLTGTGFTDTQYF. The DNA for the CDR3 is TGCGCCAGCAAGCTGACCGGGACTGGATTCACAGATACGCAGTATTTT.

The CDR3 reads CASSPRQYGYGYTF. In nucleotides, the CDR3 is TGTGCCAGCAGCCCTCGACAGTACGGCTATGGCTACACCTTC. This chain joins TRBV14 and TRBJ1-2; perhaps TRBD1 as D (5 bases). CDR1 SGHDN and CDR2 FVKESK come from the germline V gene. CDR3 length equals 14 residues. V gave up 4 bases and J gave up 4 bases, with 13 bases separating them.

This chain connects TRBV6-1 to TRBJ1-5; the D is unclear. There are 16 residues in the CDR3. V was clipped by 2 bases and J by 0 bases, with 11 bases between them. CDR1 and CDR2 (germline): MNHNS, SASEGT. CDR3 DNA: TGTGCCAGCAGTGAATTAGGCACTAGTAGCAATCAGCCCCAGCATTTT. This gives the protein CASSELGTSSNQPQHF.

The J gene is TRBJ2-4, the V gene TRBV10-3; D is unclear. The CDR3 consists of 12 residues. Per germline, CDR1 ENHRY and CDR2 SYGVKD. Trimming left V 3 bases short and J 6 bases short, with 6 bases between. CDR3 protein: CAISDPGNIQYF. Written as DNA, the CDR3 is TGTGCCATCAGTGACCCCGGAAACATTCAGTACTTC.

This clone was counted between two and nine times. The germline gene is not matched at one end of the junction; a read error may be the cause. The chain combines TRBV6-5 with TRBJ2-4; 7 positions agree with TRBD1. Germline values: CDR1 MNHEY, CDR2 SVGAGI. The CDR3 contains 14 residues. CDR3 coding DNA: TGTGCCAGCAGTAACCCGGGACAGATGAACAGTCAGTACTTC. Protein sequence: CASSNPGQMNSQYF.

J is TRBJ1-1 and V is TRBV5-1; 7 nucleotides align to TRBD1. Germline-derived CDR1 and CDR2 are SGHRS and YFSETQ. The CDR3 is made up of 16 amino acids. With 2 bases clipped from V and 5 bases from J, the junction kept 12 bases outside the gene matches. The CDR3 loop reads CASSLNLRGTETEAFF. CDR3 bases: TGCGCCAGCAGCTTAAACCTTCGTGGGACAGAGACTGAAGCTTTCTTT.

The chain recombines TRBV5-6 with TRBJ2-5; D is perhaps TRBD1 or TRBD2 (5 bases each). The CDR3 covers 15 residues. Germline V gives CDR1 SGHDT, CDR2 YYEEEE. V was cut by 4 bases and J by 6 bases, with 19 bases left in between. The CDR3 DNA is TGTGCCAGCAGCCTGGGACCCGGTCAGGGTCAGACCCAGTACTTC. Protein sequence: CASSLGPGQGQTQYF. Based on the CDR3 plus reference TRBV5-6 and TRBJ2-5, the full variable domain is DAGVTQSPTHLIKTRGQQVTLRCSPKSGHDTVSWYQQALGQGPQFIFQYYEEEERQRGNFPDRFSGHQFPNYSSELNVNALLLGDSALYLCASSLGPGQGQTQYFGPGTRLLVL.

This clone was seen once. The CDR3 spells CASSLDPGTDTQYF. CDR3 DNA: TGTGCCAGCAGCTTAGATCCGGGTACAGATACGCAGTATTTT. The chain recombines TRBV5-5 with TRBJ2-3; no firm D call. The V end was cut by 2 bases, the J end by 3 bases, with 10 bases between. The CDR3 loop spans 14 amino acids. Germline-derived CDR1 and CDR2 are SGHKS and YYEKEE (reference sequence).

V and J are TRBV7-2 and TRBJ2-2; 9 bases match TRBD2. This CDR3 is 14 amino acids long. V dropped 2 bases and J dropped 7; count of bases not matched to a gene: 2. CDR1 and CDR2 from the germline V gene are SGHTA and FQGNSA. In DNA form, the CDR3 reads TGTGCCAGCAGCTTACTAGCGGGGTACGGGGAGCTGTTTTTT. Translated, it gives CASSLLAGYGELFF. The whole variable domain, filled in from reference TRBV7-2 and TRBJ2-2, reads GAGVSQSPSNKVTEKGKDVELRCDPISGHTALYWYRQSLGQGLEFLIYFQGNSAPDKSGLPSDRFSAERTGGSVSTLTIQRTQQEDSAVYLCASSLLAGYGELFFGEGSRLTVL.

The chain employs TRBV7-9 and TRBJ2-4; TRBD1 might be the D (6 bases). The germline V gene encodes CDR1 SEHNR and CDR2 FQNEAQ (reference sequence). The CDR3 is made up of 17 amino acids. V gave up 4 bases and J gave up 2 bases, with 18 bases separating them. The CDR3 protein is CASSSRNRVNTKNIQYF. The CDR3 DNA is TGTGCCAGCAGCTCGAGAAACAGGGTGAATACCAAAAACATTCAGTACTTC.

This clone occurred once. The chain employs TRBV15 and TRBJ1-2, with 7 bases fitting TRBD1. This CDR3 has 15 residues. Germline CDR1 is LNHNV and CDR2 is YYDKDF (reference sequence). J gave up 5 bases and V 5 bases, and 11 bases lay outside the gene matches. CDR3 protein: CATSLRTGTAYGYTF. The CDR3 nucleotides are TGTGCCACCAGCTTACGTACCGGGACAGCTTATGGCTACACCTTC. The full variable domain, rest sourced from reference TRBV15 and TRBJ1-2, is DAMVIQNPRYQVTQFGKPVTLSCSQTLNHNVMYWYQQKSSQAPKLLFHYYDKDFNNEADTPDNFQSRRPNTSFCFLDIRSPGLGDTAMYLCATSLRTGTAYGYTFGSGTRLTVV.

The chain is built from TRBV5-1 and TRBJ2-7; TRBD1 agrees at 9 bases. Germline CDR1 is SGHRS and CDR2 is YFSETQ. This CDR3 has 15 residues. J gave up 3 bases and V 4 bases, and 8 bases lay outside the gene matches. The CDR3 DNA reads TGCGCCAGCAGCCTCAATGGACAGGGGCTCTACGAGCAGTACTTC. Amino acid sequence: CASSLNGQGLYEQYF.

The chain recombines TRBV5-1 with TRBJ2-3, with 10 bases identical to TRBD1. CDR3 length equals 14 residues. J lost 6 bases, V lost 6 bases, and 7 bases had no gene match. CDR1 SGHRS and CDR2 YFSETQ come from the germline V gene. The CDR3 loop is CASNTDRGLDTQYF. The CDR3 DNA follows: TGCGCCAGCAATACTGACAGGGGGCTGGATACGCAGTATTTT.

The rearrangement uses TRBV28 and TRBJ2-4; 7 nucleotides agree with TRBD1. V lost 6 bases to trimming and J lost 7 bases; unmatched junction nucleotides: 9. Germline V lookup: CDR1 MDHEN, CDR2 SYDVKM. The CDR3 extends over 14 amino acids. CDR3 in DNA: TGTGCCAGCAGGAGTGACAGGGTTATTAACATTCAGTACTTC. It encodes CASRSDRVINIQYF.

The chain links TRBV5-5 to TRBJ1-2; 9 bases align to TRBD1. The V gene's germline CDR1 is SGHKS and CDR2 YYEKEE (reference sequence). After removal of 4 bases from V and 2 bases from J, the junction contained 6 bases not matched to a gene. The length of the CDR3 is 15 residues. The CDR3 loop reads CASSPGTGRNYGYTF. The CDR3, as DNA: TGTGCCAGCAGCCCCGGGACAGGGAGGAACTATGGCTACACCTTC.

The chain couples TRBV27 to TRBJ2-3, with D tentatively TRBD1 (5 bases). The CDR3 consists of 14 residues. V was trimmed by 1 base and J by 1 base, leaving 6 bases between them. Germline lookup yields CDR1 MNHEY and CDR2 SMNVEV (reference sequence). Here the CDR3 DNA reads TGTGCCAGCAGTTTATTCAGGGGCACAGATACGCAGTATTTT. Protein: CASSLFRGTDTQYF.

V usage is TRBV11-3 and J usage is TRBJ2-7; 9 positions agree with TRBD1. Trimming removed 5 bases from V and 6 bases from J; junction bases left unmatched: 14. This CDR3 has 16 residues. The germline V gene has CDR1 SGHNT and CDR2 YENEEA. The CDR3 DNA reads TGTGCCAGCAGCCAAAACTCGGGACAGGGCACCTCCGAGCAGTACTTC. It yields the protein CASSQNSGQGTSEQYF.

This chain connects TRBV5-4 to TRBJ2-7; 8 nucleotides agree with TRBD1. The CDR3 has 15 residues. J lost 1 base, V lost 3 bases, and 6 bases had no gene match. Per the germline V gene, CDR1 is SGHNT and CDR2 is YYREEE (reference sequence). The CDR3 coding sequence is TGTGCCAGCAGCTCACAGGGGGTTCCATCCTACGAGCAGTACTTC. Its protein is CASSSQGVPSYEQYF.

This clone has only one observation. V is TRBV9 and J is TRBJ2-1; a weak D match, TRBD2 (5 bases). CDR3 length equals 14 residues. The germline V gene encodes CDR1 SGDLS and CDR2 YYNGEE. V was shortened by 3 bases and J by 0 bases, with 7 bases between the two germline ends. The CDR3 here is CASSERSSYNEQFF. The CDR3 DNA follows: TGTGCCAGCAGCGAGCGGAGCTCCTACAATGAGCAGTTCTTC.

On this clone itself: One junction end disagrees with the germline gene, perhaps due to a read error. The chain recombines TRBV10-1 with TRBJ2-4; no clear D gene. The germline V gene encodes CDR1 WNHNN and CDR2 SYGVQD (reference sequence). The CDR3 contains 14 residues. The CDR3 coding sequence is TGCGCCAGCAGTGAAACGGCAACCAAAAACAGTCAGTACTTC. This encodes CASSETATKNSQYF.

The chain has TRBV7-2 and TRBJ2-1; 7 nucleotides match TRBD2. Looked up from germline, CDR1 is SGHTA and CDR2 is FQGNSA. J lost 3 bases, V lost 0 bases, and 2 bases had no gene match. The CDR3 is 15 residues long. This CDR3 is CASSLAPSGYNEQFF. CDR3 DNA sequence: TGTGCCAGCAGCTTAGCCCCTAGCGGCTACAATGAGCAGTTCTTC.

The chain carries TRBV27 and TRBJ2-7, with 12 positions matching TRBD1. Germline V gives CDR1 MNHEY, CDR2 SMNVEV (reference sequence). This CDR3 is built from 17 residues. With 4 bases clipped from V and 6 bases from J, the junction kept 13 bases outside the gene matches. The CDR3 DNA is TGTGCCAGCAGTTCTGCCTCGACCGGGACAGGGGGCATCGAGCAGTACTTC. As protein: CASSSASTGTGGIEQYF.

The rearrangement uses TRBV29-1 and TRBJ1-4, with D possibly TRBD1 on 6 matching bases. Germline V CDR1 and CDR2: SQVTM, ANQGSEA. The CDR3 length is 13 residues. Trimming took 6 bases from V and 8 from J, leaving 16 bases between them. The CDR3 sequence is CSVKGGAGEKLFF. For the CDR3, the DNA is TGCAGCGTGAAAGGGGGTGCTGGCGAAAAACTGTTTTTT. The variable domain in full, with the rest retrieved from reference TRBV29-1 and TRBJ1-4, is SAVISQKPSRDICQRGTSLTIQCQVDSQVTMMFWYRQQPGQSLTLIATANQGSEATYESGFVIDKFPISRPNLTFSTLTVSNMSPEDSSIYLCSVKGGAGEKLFFGSGTQLSVL.